The T cell receptor (beta chain) under discussion was sequenced for a study of T cells in localized non-small cell lung cancer. General study points: Maximal T cell clonality occurred in uninvolved adjacent lung, with tumor ranking below it.

The CDR3 is made up of 13 amino acids. Germline assignment: CDR1 LGHNA and CDR2 YNFKEQ. The V gene lost 0 bases and the J gene lost 10 bases, with 10 bases spanning the gap. As regards this clone: Its antigen remains unidentified.

The assay was immunoSEQ multiplex PCR, and TCRdb's table has in-frame clones only and misses some. This table has tens of thousands of clones, around 90% appearing once. The chain combines TRBV4-2 with TRBJ2-1; D may correspond to TRBD1 or TRBD2 (5 bases each). The sequence was obtained from a female donor with stage II lung adenocarcinoma. Sample: PBMCs, taken before any cancer treatment. In nucleotides, the CDR3 is TGTGCCAGCAGCCAAGAGGGCAGGGAGGAGCAGTTCTTC. Protein: CASSQEGREEQFF.